This TCR beta chain was found in a study of blood T cell repertoires in COVID-19. Authors' data handling: Estimation of nucleated cell counts relied on the amplification of reference gene primers. Measured with immunoSEQ multiplex PCR; TCRdb has only the in-frame clones, and not every one. For V, J and clone size, that table is used; D and trimming come from the DNA. The table includes 200,000 to 300,000 clones, more than 75% detected once. The CDR3 is 12 residues long. Germline CDR1 SGHNT, CDR2 YENEEA. Between the trimmed V and J ends, which lost 3 bases and 15 bases, there was a span of 15 bases. In terms of age and location, participants ranged from roughly 18 to 100 years and lived in 24 US areas. Membership in each cohort depended on participant-reported clinical history.

J is TRBJ2-1 and V is TRBV11-3, with a possible D match to TRBD2 (6 bases). Input material: PBMCs or T cells enriched from blood (not recorded which). The sequence came from a woman aged 40 to 50 with acute COVID-19. CDR3 sequence: CASSLLTRERFF. CDR3 nucleotides: TGTGCCAGCAGCTTGCTGACTAGGGAAAGGTTCTTC.